This T cell receptor beta chain was profiled in a study of T-cell reconstitution after alpha-beta-depleted transplantation in children. Broader study findings: It was surviving recipient T cells and thymic progenitors that gave some patients high TCRbeta diversity at day 60. As was reported, about two months after transplant, alpha-beta T cells came from several hundred expanded graft clones.

Unique molecular identifiers were built into the TCRbeta library. TCRdb used MiXCR to reprocess the PCR reads, holding one entry per CDR3 protein. Seen here are a few hundred thousand distinct CDR3 sequences, around 25% observed once, and the top ten hold roughly 11%. Worth noting for this clonotype: Antigen specificity is unknown.

Germline V lookup: CDR1 DFQATT, CDR2 SNEGSKA (reference sequence). Germline trimming cut 0 bases from V and 0 bases from J; bases unmatched to any gene: 8. The CDR3 runs to 17 residues. The sequenced sample was PBMCs, mostly from graft donor cells, obtained 180 days after TCRalphabeta/CD19-depleted stem cell transplant. This receptor was taken from a male patient younger than 18 who had a stem cell transplant for acute lymphoblastic leukemia, so the T cells may come from the graft donor. The rearrangement joins TRBV20-1 to TRBJ1-2; 9 nucleotides line up with TRBD1. The CDR3 DNA sequence: TGCAGTGCTAGAGATCTTCCGAGACAGGGGGCTAACTATGGCTACACCTTC. It is translated as CSARDLPRQGANYGYTF.